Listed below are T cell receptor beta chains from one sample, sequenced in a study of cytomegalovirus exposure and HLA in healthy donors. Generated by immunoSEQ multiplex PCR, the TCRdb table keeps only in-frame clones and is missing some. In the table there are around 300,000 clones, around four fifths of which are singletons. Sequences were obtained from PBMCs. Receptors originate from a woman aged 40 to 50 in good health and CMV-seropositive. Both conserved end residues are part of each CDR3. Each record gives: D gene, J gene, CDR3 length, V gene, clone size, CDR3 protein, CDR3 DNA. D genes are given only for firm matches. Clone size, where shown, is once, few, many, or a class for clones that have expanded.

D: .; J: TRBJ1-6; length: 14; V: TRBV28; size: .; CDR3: CASSLGPGGGPLHF; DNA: TGTGCCAGCAGTTTGGGGCCGGGGGGTGGGCCCCTCCACTTT
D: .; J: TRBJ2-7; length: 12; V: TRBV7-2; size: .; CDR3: CASSLPAYEQYF; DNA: TGTGCCAGCAGCTTACCCGCCTACGAGCAGTACTTC
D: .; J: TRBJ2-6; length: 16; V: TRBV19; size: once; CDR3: CASSAYGDSGANVLTF; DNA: TGTGCCAGTAGTGCCTACGGTGACTCTGGGGCCAACGTCCTGACTTTC
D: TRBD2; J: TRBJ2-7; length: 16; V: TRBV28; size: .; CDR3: CASSFLEREPSYEQYF; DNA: TGTGCCAGCAGTTTTTTGGAGCGGGAACCATCCTACGAGCAGTACTTC
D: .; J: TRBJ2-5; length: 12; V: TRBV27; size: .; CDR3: CASSFSSGTQYF; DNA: TGTGCCAGCAGTTTTTCCAGTGGGACCCAGTACTTC
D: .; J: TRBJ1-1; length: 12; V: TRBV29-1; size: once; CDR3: CSGGLGVAKAFF; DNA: TGCAGCGGGGGACTCGGTGTGGCAAAAGCTTTCTTT
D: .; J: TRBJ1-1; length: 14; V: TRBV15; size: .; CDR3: CATSTSRDFREAFF; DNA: TGTGCCACCAGCACGTCCAGGGACTTCCGTGAAGCTTTCTTT
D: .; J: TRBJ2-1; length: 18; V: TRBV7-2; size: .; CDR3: CASSLYSSLQGSYNEQFF; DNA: TGTGCCAGCAGCTTATACAGTTCACTCCAAGGCTCCTACAATGAGCAGTTCTTC
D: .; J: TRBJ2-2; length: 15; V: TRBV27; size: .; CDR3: CASSGLALNTGELFF; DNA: TGTGCCAGCAGCGGGCTAGCGCTTAACACCGGGGAGCTGTTTTTT
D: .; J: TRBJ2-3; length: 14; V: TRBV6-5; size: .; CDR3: CASSGSGGTDTQYF; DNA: TGTGCCAGCAGTGGGTCGGGAGGCACAGATACGCAGTATTTT
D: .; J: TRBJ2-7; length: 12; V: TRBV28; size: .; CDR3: CAIESPSFEQYF; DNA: TGTGCCATCGAGTCCCCATCCTTCGAGCAGTACTTC
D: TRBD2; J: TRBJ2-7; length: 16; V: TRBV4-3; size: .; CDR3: CASSQEYSSGTYEQYF; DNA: TGCGCCAGCAGCCAAGAGTATTCTAGCGGGACTTACGAGCAGTACTTC
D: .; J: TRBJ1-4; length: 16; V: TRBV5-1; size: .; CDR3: CASRYGTIATNEKLFF; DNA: TGCGCCAGCAGATACGGGACAATAGCAACTAATGAAAAACTGTTTTTT
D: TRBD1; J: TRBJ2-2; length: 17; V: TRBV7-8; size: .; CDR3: CASSSLVWTGVAGELFF; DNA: TGTGCCAGCAGCTCCCTTGTCTGGACAGGGGTAGCCGGGGAGCTGTTTTTT
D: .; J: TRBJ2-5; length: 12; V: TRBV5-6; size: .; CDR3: CASSLGRETQYF; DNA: TGTGCCAGCAGCTTGGGGAGGGAGACCCAGTACTTC
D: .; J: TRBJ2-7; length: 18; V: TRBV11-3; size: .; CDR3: CASSLGAAGRVSSYEQYF; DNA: TGTGCCAGCAGCTTAGGGGCCGCGGGTAGGGTCAGCTCCTACGAGCAGTACTTC
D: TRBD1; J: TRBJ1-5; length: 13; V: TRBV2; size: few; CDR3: CASNGQGNQPQHF; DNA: TGTGCCAGCAATGGACAGGGCAATCAGCCCCAGCATTTT
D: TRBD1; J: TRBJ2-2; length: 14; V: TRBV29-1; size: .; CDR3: CSGRTGGNTGELFF; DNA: TGCAGCGGTCGGACAGGGGGGAACACCGGGGAGCTGTTTTTT
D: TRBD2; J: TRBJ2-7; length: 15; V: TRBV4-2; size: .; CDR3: CASSQETSGRGEQYF; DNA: TGTGCCAGCAGCCAAGAGACTAGCGGGAGGGGCGAGCAGTACTTC
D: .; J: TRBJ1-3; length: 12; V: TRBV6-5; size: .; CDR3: CASISTGNTIYF; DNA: TGTGCCAGCATATCTACTGGAAACACCATATATTTT
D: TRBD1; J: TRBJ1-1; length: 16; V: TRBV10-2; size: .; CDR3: CASSTWGQGLNTEAFF; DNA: TGCGCCAGCAGTACCTGGGGACAGGGCCTGAACACTGAAGCTTTCTTT
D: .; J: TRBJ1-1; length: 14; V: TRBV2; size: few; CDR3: CATQGDGAGTEAFF; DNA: TGTGCCACCCAAGGCGATGGGGCAGGGACTGAAGCTTTCTTT
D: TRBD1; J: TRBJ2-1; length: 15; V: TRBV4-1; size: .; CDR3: CASSHPGGQGNEQFF; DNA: TGCGCCAGCAGCCATCCCGGGGGACAGGGGAATGAGCAGTTCTTC
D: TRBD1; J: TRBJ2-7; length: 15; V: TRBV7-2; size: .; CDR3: CASSRTGGFFNEQYF; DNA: TGTGCCAGCAGCCGTACAGGGGGGTTTTTCAACGAGCAGTACTTC
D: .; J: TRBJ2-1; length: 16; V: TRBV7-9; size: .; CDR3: CASSLFRGDSYNEQFF; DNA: TGTGCCAGCAGCTTGTTTCGCGGTGACTCCTACAATGAGCAGTTCTTC
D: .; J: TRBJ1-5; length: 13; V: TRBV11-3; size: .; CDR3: CASSRQGNQPQHF; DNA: TGTGCCAGCAGCCGACAGGGCAATCAGCCCCAGCATTTT
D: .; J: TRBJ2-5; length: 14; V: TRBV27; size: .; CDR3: CASSFGGHQETQYF; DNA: TGTGCCAGCAGTTTTGGGGGCCACCAAGAGACCCAGTACTTC
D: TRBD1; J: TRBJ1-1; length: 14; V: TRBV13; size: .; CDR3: CASSKGTGGAEAFF; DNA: TGTGCCAGCAGCAAAGGGACAGGAGGGGCTGAAGCTTTCTTT
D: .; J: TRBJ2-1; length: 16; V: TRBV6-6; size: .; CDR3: CASSYVSGSSYNEQFF; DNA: TGTGCCAGCAGTTACGTTAGCGGTAGCTCCTACAATGAGCAGTTCTTC
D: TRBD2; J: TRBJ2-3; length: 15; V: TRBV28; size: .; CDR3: CASSSPSGDKDTQYF; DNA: TGTGCCAGCAGTTCTCCTAGCGGGGACAAAGATACGCAGTATTTT
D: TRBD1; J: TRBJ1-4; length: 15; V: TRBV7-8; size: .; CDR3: CASSLGDSANEKLFF; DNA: TGTGCCAGCAGCTTAGGGGACAGCGCTAATGAAAAACTGTTTTTT
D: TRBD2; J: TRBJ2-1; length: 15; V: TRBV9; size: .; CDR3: CASSAPGLGDYEQFF; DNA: TGTGCCAGCAGCGCCCCAGGACTAGGGGACTATGAGCAGTTCTTC
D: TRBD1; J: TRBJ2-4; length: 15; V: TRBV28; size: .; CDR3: CASSFFEGAGNIQYF; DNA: TGTGCCAGCAGTTTTTTTGAGGGGGCGGGAAACATTCAGTACTTC
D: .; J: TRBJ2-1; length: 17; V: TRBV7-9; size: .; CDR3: CASSAVGGGTGYNEQFF; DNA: TGTGCCAGCAGCGCCGTGGGAGGGGGAACGGGCTACAATGAGCAGTTCTTC
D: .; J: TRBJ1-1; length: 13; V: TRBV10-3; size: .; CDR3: CAIGVNRGTEAFF; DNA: TGTGCCATCGGGGTTAATAGGGGGACTGAAGCTTTCTTT
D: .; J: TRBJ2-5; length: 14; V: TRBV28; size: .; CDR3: CASSNQGSTETQYF; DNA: TGTGCCAGCAGTAATCAGGGTAGCACTGAGACCCAGTACTTC
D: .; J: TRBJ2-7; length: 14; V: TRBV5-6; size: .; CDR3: CASSQAFVTYEQYF; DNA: TGTGCCAGCAGCCAGGCCTTTGTCACCTACGAGCAGTACTTC
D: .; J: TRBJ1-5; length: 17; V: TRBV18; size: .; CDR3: CASSSSIHGERDQPQHF; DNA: TGTGCCAGCTCCTCTTCGATACATGGGGAGCGGGATCAGCCCCAGCATTTT
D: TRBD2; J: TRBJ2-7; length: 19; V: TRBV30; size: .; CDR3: CAWSGGRGIFGRAIYEQYF; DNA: TGTGCCTGGAGTGGCGGCAGGGGAATTTTCGGGAGGGCCATCTACGAGCAGTACTTC
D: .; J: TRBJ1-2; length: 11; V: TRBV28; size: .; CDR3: CASSQVYGYTF; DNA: TGTGCCAGCAGCCAGGTATATGGCTACACCTTC